Below are 8 T cell receptor beta chains sequenced from a single sample in a study of control samples from healthy donors and cancer patients (dated by TCRdb to 2018 to 2021). Libraries came from the immunoSEQ multiplex PCR assay. TCRdb mirrors the immuneACCESS table, restricted to in-frame sequences. Some clones are absent from its copies; in checked studies, under half trace to an unresolved V gene, and the reason for the others is unknown. The sample contains 75,000 to 100,000 clones, roughly 78% of them found a single time. The ten largest account for 2% of the sample. The sequencing input was blood. Receptor source: a man in his sixties in good health.

The chain recombines TRBV30 with TRBJ1-6; a weak D match, TRBD1 (5 bases). Trimming removed 4 bases at V and 9 bases at J, with 16 bases between. This CDR3 spans 14 amino acids. Germline CDR1 is GTSNPN and CDR2 is SVGIG (reference sequence). Here the CDR3 reads CAWKADMVSSPLHF. The CDR3 nucleotides are TGTGCCTGGAAGGCGGACATGGTATCTTCACCCCTCCACTTT.

This chain joins TRBV14 and TRBJ2-4; TRBD1 is a possible D gene (5 bases). CDR3 length: 12 residues. Per the germline V gene, CDR1 is SGHDN and CDR2 is FVKESK. V was cut by 4 bases and J by 9 bases, with 10 bases left in between. CDR3: CASSRTQGIQYF. The CDR3 DNA reads TGTGCCAGCAGCCGTACTCAGGGCATTCAGTACTTC. Full variable domain (remainder filled in from reference TRBV14 and TRBJ2-4): EAGVTQFPSHSVIEKGQTVTLRCDPISGHDNLYWYRRVMGKEIKFLLHFVKESKQDESGMPNNRFLAERTGGTYSTLKVQPAELEDSGVYFCASSRTQGIQYFGAGTRLSVL.

This clone was observed a handful of times. The chain joins TRBV18 to TRBJ2-7; D uncertain. CDR1 is KGHSH and CDR2 is LQKENI in the germline V gene. The V and J ends lost 3 bases and 7 bases respectively, with 16 bases between them. The CDR3 runs 14 residues. CDR3 loop: CASSPPGPTREQYF. Written as DNA, the CDR3 is TGTGCCAGCTCACCTCCGGGCCCTACGAGGGAGCAGTACTTC.

On this clone: Other nucleotide sequences in the sample specify the same CDR3. V and J are TRBV18 and TRBJ2-7; D not resolved. CDR3 length equals 12 residues. The V gene lost 3 bases and the J gene lost 2 bases, with 5 bases spanning the gap. Per germline, CDR1 KGHSH and CDR2 LQKENI. The CDR3 DNA reads TGTGCCAGCTCACCGGGCGCCTACGAGCAGTACTTC. This translates into CASSPGAYEQYF.

The chain joins TRBV7-2 to TRBJ2-3; 8 nucleotides agree with TRBD2. Germline CDR1 is SGHTA and CDR2 is FQGNSA. The CDR3 has 16 amino acids. V dropped 5 bases and J dropped 6; count of bases not matched to a gene: 13. The CDR3 coding sequence is TGTGCCAGCAGCCCTCGGGGTAGCGGGGTGCGGGATACGCAGTATTTT. The encoded protein is CASSPRGSGVRDTQYF. Together with reference TRBV7-2 and TRBJ2-3, the CDR3 gives the full variable domain: GAGVSQSPSNKVTEKGKDVELRCDPISGHTALYWYRQSLGQGLEFLIYFQGNSAPDKSGLPSDRFSAERTGGSVSTLTIQRTQQEDSAVYLCASSPRGSGVRDTQYFGPGTRLTVL.

This chain links TRBV3-1 (or the pseudogene TRBV3-2) with TRBJ2-1; D is unresolved. Germline V lookup: CDR1 LGHDT, CDR2 YNNKEL (reference sequence). Trimming took off 0 bases at V and 4 bases at J, with 7 bases between the two ends. The CDR3 is 14 residues long. CDR3 DNA sequence: TGTGCCAGCAGCCAAGAACACCTTTACAATGAGCAGTTCTTC. It is translated as CASSQEHLYNEQFF.

This chain links TRBV5-1 with TRBJ2-3; D unclear. This CDR3 comprises 14 residues. V was cut by 0 bases and J by 6 bases, with 11 bases left in between. The germline V gene has CDR1 SGHRS and CDR2 YFSETQ. The CDR3 loop is CASSLGALSDTQYF. CDR3 in DNA: TGCGCCAGCAGCTTGGGGGCCCTTTCCGATACGCAGTATTTT.

V usage is TRBV13 and J usage is TRBJ2-1; the D gene is possibly TRBD2 (8 bases). The CDR3 has 17 amino acids. Trimming shortened V by 5 bases and J by 4 bases, and 21 bases separated the two germline ends. The germline gives CDR1 PRHDT, CDR2 FYEKMQ (reference sequence). CDR3 in DNA: TGTGCCAGCAGCCCCTGGGGAGGGGGCGGGGGGTACAATGAGCAGTTCTTC. Translation: CASSPWGGGGGYNEQFF.